This note documents a single T cell receptor (beta chain) sequence. Its antigen is still unknown. The sample comes from a study of T cell responses to AZD1222 COVID-19 vaccine. The study's findings and limits: When two AZD1222 doses had been given, Spike-specific TCR breadth and depth rose.

The CDR3 has 17 amino acids. The method was immunoSEQ multiplex PCR; TCRdb's version includes in-frame clones alone and lacks a portion of them. The sample has 170,000 or so clones, almost 90% seen once. The clonotype originates from an adult who received the AZD1222 COVID-19 vaccine. V gene TRBV21-1 combines with J gene TRBJ2-7. TRBV21-1 is designated a pseudogene. The material was peripheral blood, obtained 28 days after the second AZD1222 dose. In DNA form, the CDR3 reads TGTGCCAGCAGCAAAGAGGAAATGCCGGGACCTACCTACGAGCAGTACTTC. Its protein is CASSKEEMPGPTYEQYF.